The 32 T cell receptor beta chains below were found in one sample sequenced in a study of shared clonotypes between healthy human individuals (dated by TCRdb to 2018 to 2020). CD8 naive samples were obtained by positive selection for CCR7 among CD45RO-negative cells, yielding a CD45RA+CCR7+ population from which TemRA cells were excluded. The library was prepared using the immunoSEQ multiplex PCR assay. TCRdb took over this immuneACCESS table, retaining in-frame rearrangements with V and J assigned. Such tables are incomplete; in checked studies, under half of the missing clones stem from an unresolved V gene, and the remainder is unexplained. This sample holds around 650,000 clones; roughly 96% were observed only once. About 0.12% of the sample goes to the ten largest clones. Sequencing used naive CD8+ T cells sorted from blood. The cell subset or site label of this sample denotes: CD45RA+CCR7+. The origin of the receptors is a woman younger than 45 in good health.

The chain has TRBV7-2 and TRBJ1-5, with TRBD1 matching over 7 bases. The germline CDR1 and CDR2 sequences are SGHTA and FQGNSA. V was pared by 4 bases and J by 1 base, with 16 bases of the junction left unmatched. CDR3 size: 19 residues. As DNA, the CDR3 is TGTGCCAGCAGCTCCGGGACAGAAAATTCTTATTTGAGCAATCAGCCCCAGCATTTT. As protein: CASSSGTENSYLSNQPQHF.

The genes are TRBV11-2 and TRBJ2-7; 8 bases fit TRBD1. The V segment lost 0 bases and the J segment 0 bases; nucleotides outside the gene matches: 7. The germline V gene encodes CDR1 SGHAT and CDR2 FQNNGV. The CDR3 consists of 17 residues. The CDR3 DNA reads as TGTGCCAGCAGCTTAGAGTCGGGACAGGTCCTCTCCTACGAGCAGTACTTC. Its translation: CASSLESGQVLSYEQYF.

A few counts support this clone. This chain connects TRBV5-4 to TRBJ2-7, with D possibly matching TRBD2 (6 bases). The CDR3 has 13 residues. Deletions cut 5 bases from V and 3 bases from J, with 12 bases between. Per the germline V gene, CDR1 is SGHNT and CDR2 is YYREEE (reference sequence). The CDR3 is CASSSGSYYEQYF. In DNA form, the CDR3 reads TGTGCCAGCAGTTCCGGGAGTTACTACGAGCAGTACTTC.

The chain joins TRBV5-1 to TRBJ2-3, with 9 positions matching TRBD1. The ends lost 4 bases at V and 2 bases at J; junction bases unmatched: 17. CDR1 and CDR2 from the germline V gene are SGHRS and YFSETQ. The CDR3 totals 19 residues. Here the CDR3 reads CASSPEVGQGSRYTDTQYF. In nucleotides, the CDR3 is TGCGCCAGCAGCCCGGAGGTGGGACAGGGATCTAGATACACAGATACGCAGTATTTT.

The chain joins TRBV28 to TRBJ2-7; D remains ambiguous. This CDR3 spans 11 amino acids. Trimming left V 6 bases short and J 0 bases short, with 3 bases between. Germline V gene data show CDR1 as MDHEN and CDR2 as SYDVKM. The CDR3 is CASRSSYEQYF. The CDR3 coding sequence is TGTGCCAGCAGGAGCTCCTACGAGCAGTACTTC.

In this sample, this clone turned up once. The V and J genes are TRBV29-1 and TRBJ2-1, with 10 nucleotides matching TRBD2. Trimming took 0 bases from V and 8 from J; bases not matched to a gene: 13. This CDR3 comprises 17 residues. Germline CDR1 reads SQVTM; CDR2 reads ANQGSEA. The CDR3 is CSVEDLLAGVVSDEQFF. DNA for the CDR3: TGCAGCGTTGAAGATTTGCTAGCGGGAGTGGTTTCCGATGAGCAGTTCTTC.

This chain links TRBV19 with TRBJ2-1; the match to TRBD2 covers 11 bases. The germline gives CDR1 LNHDA, CDR2 SQIVND (reference sequence). The trim removed 6 bases at V and 3 bases at J, leaving 7 bases unmatched. This CDR3 spans 16 amino acids. CDR3 sequence (DNA): TGTGCCAGTAGGACCCCGGGACTAGCGGACTACAATGAGCAGTTCTTC. Translation: CASRTPGLADYNEQFF.

This clone was picked up one time. V is TRBV28 and J is TRBJ1-6; D is unresolved. Between the trimmed V and J ends, which lost 6 bases and 10 bases, there was a span of 13 bases. CDR3 length equals 13 residues. CDR1 and CDR2 (germline): MDHEN, SYDVKM. The CDR3, as DNA: TGTGCCAGCAGAGGTAGTCGTGGATCACCCCTCCACTTT. Protein sequence: CASRGSRGSPLHF.

This clone was seen once. J is TRBJ1-2 and V is TRBV2; possibly TRBD1 for D (6 bases). V gave up 5 bases and J gave up 5 bases, with 24 bases separating them. From germline, CDR1 is SNHLY and CDR2 FYNNEI. The CDR3 length is 17 residues. The CDR3 bases are TGTGCCAGCAGTAATATGAGGGGGACCTACGCAGTGTATGGCTACACCTTC. Translating it yields CASSNMRGTYAVYGYTF.

Concerning this clone itself: Other DNA sequences in this sample translate to the same CDR3. V is TRBV27 and J is TRBJ2-1, with D maybe TRBD2 (5 bases). V was shortened by 5 bases and J by 4 bases, with 12 bases between the two germline ends. CDR3 length: 14 residues. CDR1 and CDR2 (germline): MNHEY, SMNVEV (reference sequence). CDR3 sequence reads: CASSPGLNYNEQFF. CDR3 DNA sequence: TGTGCCAGCAGTCCCGGACTTAATTACAATGAGCAGTTCTTC.

CDR3: CASSPPGGEQYF. CDR3 nucleotides: TGCGCCAGCAGCCCCCCGGGGGGAGAGCAGTACTTC. The chain carries TRBV4-1 and TRBJ2-7; TRBD2 matches at 7 bases. CDR1 is MGHRA and CDR2 is YSYEKL in the germline V gene. The CDR3 extends over 12 amino acids. J lost 7 bases, V lost 4 bases, and 4 bases had no gene match.

The V call is TRBV5-6, the J call TRBJ1-1, with 8 positions matching TRBD1. The V gene end was trimmed by 2 bases and the J gene end by 6 bases; junction bases not matched to a gene: 3. CDR1 SGHDT and CDR2 YYEEEE come from the germline V gene. This CDR3 region has 13 residues. CDR3 bases: TGTGCCAGCAGCTTAGGACAGGGCGCTGAAGCTTTCTTT. It encodes CASSLGQGAEAFF.

The gene calls are TRBV27 and TRBJ2-1; 9 bases match TRBD1. Per germline, CDR1 MNHEY and CDR2 SMNVEV (reference sequence). Trimming removed 6 bases from V and 6 bases from J; junction bases left unmatched: 9. CDR3 length: 15 residues. The CDR3 nucleotides are TGTGCCAGCAGGCCCGGGACAGGGATACGCAATGAGCAGTTCTTC. It is translated as CASRPGTGIRNEQFF.

The CDR3 region is CASSTGYTDRNQPQHF. CDR3 DNA sequence: TGTGCCAGTAGTACGGGATATACCGACAGAAATCAGCCCCAGCATTTT. The chain carries TRBV19 and TRBJ1-5; possible D gene TRBD1, 5 bases. The CDR3 loop spans 16 amino acids. V was cut by 4 bases and J by 4 bases, with 17 bases left in between. Germline V gives CDR1 LNHDA, CDR2 SQIVND (reference sequence).

The chain couples TRBV6-5 to TRBJ1-2; TRBD1 agrees at 10 bases. Trimming cost V 11 bases and J 6 bases; bases outside gene matches: 12. Looked up from germline, CDR1 is MNHEY and CDR2 is SVGAGI. CDR3 length: 14 residues. This CDR3 reads CAAGRDRGRDGYTF. For the CDR3, the DNA is TGTGCCGCGGGGAGGGACAGGGGACGAGATGGCTACACCTTC.

CDR3 nucleotides: TGTGCCAGCAGCCAAGACGGACAGGGCTACGAGCAGTACTTC. This codes for CASSQDGQGYEQYF. The gene calls are TRBV4-2 and TRBJ2-7; 8 bases are shared with TRBD1. The junction had 1 base not matched to a gene; V was cut back by 0 bases and J by 3 bases. The length of the CDR3 is 14 residues. Germline lookup yields CDR1 LGHNA and CDR2 YNFKEQ.

J is TRBJ2-5 and V is TRBV11-2; 9 bases align to TRBD2. Germline V gene sequence: CDR1 SGHAT, CDR2 FQNNGV. The trim removed 7 bases at V and 0 bases at J, leaving 12 bases unmatched. This CDR3 region has 17 residues. The CDR3 here is CASTPGGAGGYQETQYF. The DNA of the CDR3 is TGTGCCAGCACCCCGGGGGGAGCGGGGGGATACCAAGAGACCCAGTACTTC.

In this sample, this clone turned up once. The J gene is TRBJ2-7, the V gene TRBV19; maybe TRBD2 (7 bases). This CDR3 spans 13 amino acids. CDR1 LNHDA and CDR2 SQIVND come from the germline V gene (reference sequence). The V and J ends lost 1 base and 5 bases respectively, with 9 bases between them. The CDR3 region has the DNA TGTGCCAGTAGTATAGGGGGGGGCAACGAGCAGTACTTC. It translates to CASSIGGGNEQYF.

This clone occurred once. The CDR3 here is CASSLFAGAGATGELFF. The CDR3 region has the DNA TGTGCCAGCAGTTTATTCGCTGGGGCAGGCGCCACCGGGGAGCTGTTTTTT. V is TRBV27 and J is TRBJ2-2; D is perhaps TRBD1 (5 bases). Germline V CDR1 and CDR2: MNHEY, SMNVEV (reference sequence). The V end lost 1 base, the J end lost 4 bases, and 16 bases lay between the germline ends. The CDR3 runs 17 residues.

V and J are TRBV19 and TRBJ1-5; 8 bases match TRBD1. Germline V gene lookup returns CDR1 LNHDA and CDR2 SQIVND (reference sequence). V gave up 6 bases and J gave up 1 base; unmatched junction bases: 11. This CDR3 spans 17 amino acids. CDR3 amino acids: CASSLPDRVESNQPQHF. The CDR3 bases are TGTGCCAGTAGCCTCCCGGACAGGGTGGAAAGCAATCAGCCCCAGCATTTT.

The CDR3 loop reads CASGTAYEQYF. The CDR3 DNA sequence: TGTGCCAGCGGGACCGCCTACGAGCAGTACTTC. The V and J genes are TRBV5-4 and TRBJ2-7, with D perhaps matching TRBD1 or TRBD2 (5 bases each). The CDR3 loop spans 11 amino acids. The V and J ends lost 7 bases and 2 bases respectively, with 7 bases between them. Germline CDR1 and CDR2: SGHNT and YYREEE (reference sequence).

J is TRBJ1-4 and V is TRBV19, with no clear D. The germline CDR1 and CDR2 sequences are LNHDA and SQIVND (reference sequence). The germline V and J ends were trimmed by 3 bases and 0 bases, with 8 bases remaining between them. The CDR3 is made up of 15 amino acids. As DNA, the CDR3 is TGTGCCAGTAGTATGACTACTGCAACTAATGAAAAACTGTTTTTT. Its protein product is CASSMTTATNEKLFF.

The chain combines TRBV7-6 with TRBJ2-7; no firm D call. V was shortened by 4 bases and J by 2 bases, with 15 bases between the two germline ends. This CDR3 is built from 15 residues. Per germline, CDR1 SGHVS and CDR2 FNYEAQ. The CDR3 reads CASSSTTSSPYEQYF. As DNA, the CDR3 is TGTGCCAGCAGCTCGACAACTTCTTCCCCCTACGAGCAGTACTTC.

As for this clone: The same CDR3 arises from other DNA sequences in this sample as well. V usage is TRBV9 and J usage is TRBJ2-1; 9 positions agree with TRBD2. With 4 bases clipped from V and 0 bases from J, the junction kept 5 bases outside the gene matches. Germline values: CDR1 SGDLS, CDR2 YYNGEE. CDR3 size: 16 residues. CDR3 in amino acids: CASSPSSGSSYNEQFF. CDR3 in DNA: TGTGCCAGCAGCCCAAGTAGCGGGAGCTCCTACAATGAGCAGTTCTTC. The full variable domain, rest sourced from reference TRBV9 and TRBJ2-1, is DSGVTQTPKHLITATGQRVTLRCSPRSGDLSVYWYQQSLDQGLQFLIQYYNGEERAKGNILERFSAQQFPDLHSELNLSSLELGDSALYFCASSPSSGSSYNEQFFGPGTRLTVL.

Only a few counts were recorded for this clone. This sequence joins TRBV5-8 and TRBJ2-3, with 8 bases identical to TRBD1. Germline values: CDR1 SGHTS, CDR2 YDEGEE. V dropped 0 bases and J dropped 6; count of bases not matched to a gene: 9. The CDR3 is 16 residues long. CDR3 nucleotide sequence: TGTGCCAGCAGCTTGGCCCCTCGGACAGGGACGGATACGCAGTATTTT. Amino acids: CASSLAPRTGTDTQYF.

This sequence joins TRBV9 and TRBJ2-2; 9 bases agree with TRBD2. Germline loops: CDR1 SGDLS, CDR2 YYNGEE. CDR3 length equals 15 residues. Trimming removed 5 bases from V and 5 bases from J; junction bases left unmatched: 7. CDR3 DNA: TGTGCCAGCAGTCTAGGGCTAGCGGGAACCGGGGAGCTGTTTTTT. This gives the protein CASSLGLAGTGELFF.

The chain joins TRBV9 to TRBJ1-3; D is perhaps TRBD1 (5 bases). CDR3 size: 14 residues. The V gene's germline CDR1 is SGDLS and CDR2 YYNGEE. Trimming pared 5 bases from V and 3 bases from J, leaving 12 bases between. The DNA for the CDR3 is TGTGCCAGCAGGGGGACGCGGGATGGAAACACCATATATTTT. Protein sequence: CASRGTRDGNTIYF.

The CDR3 bases are TGTGCCAGTAGGGCTGAGAGGATTCAGTACTTC. Translated, it gives CASRAERIQYF. This chain connects TRBV19 to TRBJ2-4; D call uncertain. CDR1 and CDR2 from the germline V gene are LNHDA and SQIVND (reference sequence). The V end was cut by 6 bases, the J end by 10 bases, with 10 bases between. The CDR3 consists of 11 residues. Variable domain in full (rest from reference TRBV19 and TRBJ2-4): DGGITQSPKYLFRKEGQNVTLSCEQNLNHDAMYWYRQDPGQGLRLIYYSQIVNDFQKGDIAEGYSVSREKKESFPLTVTSAQKNPTAFYLCASRAERIQYFGAGTRLSVL.

V usage is TRBV9 and J usage is TRBJ2-7, with D possibly being TRBD1 (5 bases). The CDR3 runs 15 residues. Germline V gives CDR1 SGDLS, CDR2 YYNGEE. The V end lost 0 bases, the J end lost 0 bases, and 10 bases lay between the germline ends. Here the CDR3 DNA reads TGTGCCAGCAGCGTAGGGATAGGGGCCTCCTACGAGCAGTACTTC. Translating it yields CASSVGIGASYEQYF.

This clone was picked up one time. The J gene is TRBJ2-7, the V gene TRBV27, with 9 positions matching TRBD1. The CDR3 has 15 amino acids. The junction had 8 bases not matched to a gene; V was cut back by 5 bases and J by 3 bases. Germline-derived CDR1 and CDR2 are MNHEY and SMNVEV (reference sequence). CDR3 sequence reads: CASSKGTGQGYEQYF. As DNA, the CDR3 is TGTGCCAGCAGTAAAGGGACAGGGCAAGGCTACGAGCAGTACTTC.

The chain joins TRBV5-1 to TRBJ1-1; TRBD1 is a possible D gene (5 bases). Trimming shortened V by 4 bases and J by 1 base, and 8 bases separated the two germline ends. The CDR3 runs to 13 residues. From germline, CDR1 is SGHRS and CDR2 YFSETQ. The CDR3 region has the DNA TGCGCCAGCAGCAGCAGGGAGAACACTGAAGCTTTCTTT. Its translation: CASSSRENTEAFF.

The chain employs TRBV5-4 and TRBJ2-1; TRBD2 aligns across 10 bases. Germline V gene sequence: CDR1 SGHNT, CDR2 YYREEE (reference sequence). Trimming took 5 bases from V and 5 from J; bases not matched to a gene: 7. CDR3 length equals 15 residues. The CDR3, as DNA: TGTGCCAGCAGTTCGTGGACTAGCGGACACAATGAGCAGTTCTTC. It encodes CASSSWTSGHNEQFF.